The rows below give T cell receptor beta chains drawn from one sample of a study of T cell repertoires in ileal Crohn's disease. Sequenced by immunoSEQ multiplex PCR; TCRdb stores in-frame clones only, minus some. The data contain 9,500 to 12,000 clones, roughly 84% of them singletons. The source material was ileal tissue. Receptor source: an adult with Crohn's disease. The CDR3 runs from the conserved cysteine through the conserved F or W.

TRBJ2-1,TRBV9,CASSVEGRGQFF
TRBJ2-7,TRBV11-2,CASSPAGGRHEQYF
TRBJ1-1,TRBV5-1,CASSLSSRQGNTEAFF
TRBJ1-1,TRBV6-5,CASSPRGGTEAFF
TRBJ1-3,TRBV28,CASQPAENTIYF
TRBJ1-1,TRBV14,CASSRMQTGEDTEAFF
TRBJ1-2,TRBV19,CASSPRALGYTF
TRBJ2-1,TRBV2,CASRVRRGSYNEQFF
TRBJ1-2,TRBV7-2,CASSLLRYGYTF
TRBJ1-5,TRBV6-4,CASSMDRNSNQPQHF
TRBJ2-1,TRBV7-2,CASSILRLAGDVGEQFF
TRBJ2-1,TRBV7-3,CASSPPGAGVQFF
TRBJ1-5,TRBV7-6,CASSSQGGQPQHF
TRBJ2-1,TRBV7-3,CASSLGTSTYNEQFF
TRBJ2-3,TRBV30,CAWNPGVLNTQYF
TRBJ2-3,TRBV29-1,CSVRTSGLGDTQYF
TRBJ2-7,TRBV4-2,CASSLFAGGASYEQYF
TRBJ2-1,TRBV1,CTSSQFRLGNEQFF
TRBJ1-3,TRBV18,CASSLDTPGNTIYF
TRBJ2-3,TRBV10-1,CASSERARGTDTQYF
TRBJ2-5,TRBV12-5,CASGLTRWQETQYF
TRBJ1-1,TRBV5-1,CASSPNRGNTEAFF
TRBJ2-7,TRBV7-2,CASSLDRELIYEQYF
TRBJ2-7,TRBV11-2,CASSLSGGTSAYEQYF
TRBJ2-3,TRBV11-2,CASSSSGTAYRTDTQYF
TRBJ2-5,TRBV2,CASSLPGTRTQYF
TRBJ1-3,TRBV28,CASRFGGTNTIYF
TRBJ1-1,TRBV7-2,CASSSYALLLTNTEAFF
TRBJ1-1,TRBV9,CASSPAVASVTEAFF
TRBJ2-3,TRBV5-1,CASSLDASGDTDTQYF
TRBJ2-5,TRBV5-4,CASSSRLAGLSPSTKETQYF
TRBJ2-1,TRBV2,CASSRGGVREQFF
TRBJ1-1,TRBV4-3,CASSQGRNTEAFF
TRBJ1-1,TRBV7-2,CASSLVVRGTTEAFF
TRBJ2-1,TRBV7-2,CASSLAGGNEQFF
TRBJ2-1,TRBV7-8,CASSYQPAGGVNEQFF
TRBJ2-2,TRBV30,CAWSLRTDNTGELFF
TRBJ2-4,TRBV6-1,CASSELPRGARAKNIQYF
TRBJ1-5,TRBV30,CAWGLGGSNQPQHF
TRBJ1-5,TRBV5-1,CASSLDPGTRGGQPQHF